A single sample is the source of the 30 T cell receptor beta chains below, sequenced in a study of blood T cells in healthy people across ages. A sample-barcoded 5' primer and a J-beta primer mix were used in a second PCR of about 7 to 12 cycles. TCRdb recomputed calls from the 5' RACE reads with MiXCR, one row per CDR3 protein. The sample lists hundreds of thousands of distinct CDR3 sequences; approximately 51% were seen once. The sample was blood. These receptor sequences come from a man in his fifties or sixties in good health.

The V and J genes are TRBV7-9 and TRBJ2-6, with 8 bases matching TRBD1. Trimming at V came to 5 bases and at J to 3 bases, leaving 9 bases not matched to a gene. Germline V gene lookup returns CDR1 SEHNR and CDR2 FQNEAQ (reference sequence). The CDR3 totals 17 residues. The CDR3 loop reads CASSRQGSRGGANVLTF. The CDR3 nucleotides read TGTGCCAGCAGCCGACAGGGGAGTAGAGGTGGGGCCAACGTCCTGACTTTC.

This clonotype was observed a few times. This chain links TRBV28 with TRBJ2-3; 9 positions match TRBD1. After removal of 4 bases from V and 14 bases from J, the junction contained 10 bases not matched to a gene. The CDR3 sequence is 13 residues long. Germline V gene data show CDR1 as MDHEN and CDR2 as SYDVKM. In DNA form, the CDR3 reads TGTGCCAGCAGTTCAACCCGGGACAGGGTAGGGTATTTT. Translated: CASSSTRDRVGYF.

This chain joins TRBV4-2 and TRBJ2-6, with D hard to call. V was shortened by 2 bases and J by 0 bases, with 14 bases between the two germline ends. This CDR3 is 18 amino acids long. The germline V gene encodes CDR1 LGHNA and CDR2 YNFKEQ. CDR3 loop: CASSQRVQSRSGANVLTF. In DNA, the CDR3 is TGTGCCAGCAGCCAACGAGTTCAGTCGCGCTCTGGGGCCAACGTCCTGACTTTC.

The chain employs TRBV29-1 and TRBJ2-5; 7 bases line up with TRBD1. V gave up 4 bases and J gave up 1 base; unmatched junction bases: 6. Germline CDR1 is SQVTM and CDR2 is ANQGSEA. The CDR3 spans 14 residues. CDR3 nucleotides: TGCAGCGTTGGGCCCGGGACAGCCCAAGAGACCCAGTACTTC. It is translated as CSVGPGTAQETQYF.

The rearrangement joins TRBV5-1 to TRBJ2-1; D possibly corresponds to TRBD1 (5 bases). CDR3 size: 14 residues. V shed 3 bases and J shed 1 base, with 8 bases lying between them. Germline CDR1 reads SGHRS; CDR2 reads YFSETQ. DNA for the CDR3: TGCGCCAGCAGCTCTGGGGCGTCCTACAATGAGCAGTTCTTC. Its translation is CASSSGASYNEQFF.

The J gene is TRBJ2-1, the V gene TRBV2, with 13 bases lining up with TRBD2. The ends lost 2 bases at V and 7 bases at J; junction bases unmatched: 2. There are 15 residues in the CDR3. CDR1 SNHLY and CDR2 FYNNEI come from the germline V gene. The CDR3 loop is CASSEKGLAGNEQFF. CDR3 sequence (DNA): TGTGCCAGCAGTGAAAAGGGACTAGCGGGAAATGAGCAGTTCTTC.

This clonotype has only a few counts. The chain has TRBV24-1 and TRBJ2-3, with D possibly matching TRBD1 (5 bases). This CDR3 spans 13 amino acids. Looked up from germline, CDR1 is KGHDR and CDR2 is SFDVKD. Trimming stripped 9 bases from V and 5 bases from J, with 14 bases between. CDR3 residues: CATGHQGGDTQYF. In nucleotides, the CDR3 is TGTGCCACCGGCCACCAGGGTGGAGATACGCAGTATTTT.

The chain couples TRBV6-5 to TRBJ2-3, with unresolved D. The CDR3 extends over 15 amino acids. Germline V gene sequence: CDR1 MNHEY, CDR2 SVGAGI. Trimming cost V 2 bases and J 0 bases, with 9 bases left between them. This chain's CDR3 is CASSYGTFSTDTQYF. CDR3 DNA sequence: TGTGCCAGCAGTTACGGAACGTTCAGCACAGATACGCAGTATTTT.

The chain combines TRBV9 with TRBJ1-5, with a tentative D call TRBD1 (5 bases). The CDR3 consists of 12 residues. Looked up from germline, CDR1 is SGDLS and CDR2 is YYNGEE. The germline V and J ends were trimmed by 3 bases and 9 bases, with 10 bases remaining between them. The CDR3 here is CASSAAGGPQHF. CDR3 bases: TGTGCCAGCAGCGCTGCTGGGGGGCCCCAGCATTTT.

The chain couples TRBV30 to TRBJ1-2; D is undetermined. The ends were cut back, 0 bases at V and 4 bases at J, with 9 bases in the middle. Germline CDR1 reads GTSNPN; CDR2 reads SVGIG (reference sequence). The CDR3 runs 13 residues. The CDR3 DNA follows: TGTGCCTGGAGTGTAGGGAGAGGCTATGGCTACACCTTC. Translated: CAWSVGRGYGYTF. Full variable domain (rest looked up from reference TRBV30 and TRBJ1-2): SQTIHQWPATLVQPVGSPLSLECTVEGTSNPNLYWYRQAAGRGLQLLFYSVGIGQISSEVPQNLSASRPQDRQFILSSKKLLLSDSGFYLCAWSVGRGYGYTFGSGTRLTVV.

This chain joins TRBV5-1 and TRBJ1-6, with TRBD1 identical over 7 bases. The CDR3 has 16 amino acids. CDR1 and CDR2 from the germline V gene are SGHRS and YFSETQ. After removal of 2 bases from V and 3 bases from J, the junction contained 5 bases not matched to a gene. CDR3 nucleotide sequence: TGCGCCAGCAGCTTTGGTCGGACAGGCTATAATTCACCCCTCCACTTT. It encodes CASSFGRTGYNSPLHF.

The V gene is TRBV10-3, the J gene TRBJ2-7; tentatively, D is TRBD2 (6 bases). In germline, CDR1 is ENHRY, CDR2 SYGVKD. The length of the CDR3 is 14 residues. V lost 0 bases to trimming and J lost 3 bases, with 9 bases between them. The CDR3 sequence: CAISESEGNYEQYF. CDR3 DNA sequence: TGTGCCATCAGTGAGTCGGAGGGGAACTACGAGCAGTACTTC.

This clonotype was found a few times. The chain links TRBV5-1 to TRBJ2-1, with D maybe TRBD1 (5 bases). Per the germline V gene, CDR1 is SGHRS and CDR2 is YFSETQ. The CDR3 is 16 amino acids. The V and J ends lost 4 bases and 2 bases respectively, with 16 bases between them. The CDR3 nucleotides read TGCGCCAGCAGCCTCGTCCTGGGGCGGACCTACAATGAGCAGTTCTTC. Its protein is CASSLVLGRTYNEQFF.

The rearrangement uses TRBV2 and TRBJ1-1; D is ambiguous. The V and J ends lost 6 bases and 1 base respectively, with 15 bases between them. The CDR3 extends over 15 amino acids. Looked up from germline, CDR1 is SNHLY and CDR2 is FYNNEI. CDR3 residues: CASSPQDSKNTEAFF. CDR3 coding DNA: TGTGCCAGCAGCCCTCAGGATTCGAAGAACACTGAAGCTTTCTTT.

About this clonotype itself: Relative to the germline gene, one junction end is altered; a read error may explain this. The rearrangement uses TRBV20-1 and TRBJ1-1; 10 bases are a match to TRBD1. Germline CDR1 DFQATT, CDR2 SNEGSKA (reference sequence). This CDR3 region has 16 residues. CDR3 sequence: CSAGDAGTGANTEAFF. CDR3 DNA sequence: TGCAGTGCTGGAGACGCGGGGACAGGGGCAAACACTGAAGCTTTCTTT.

The chain has TRBV6-2 or TRBV6-3 and TRBJ1-2; weak D call: TRBD1 (5 bases). Between the trimmed V and J ends, which lost 11 bases and 1 base, there was a span of 17 bases. Germline assignment: CDR1 MNHEY and CDR2 SVGEGT. The CDR3 totals 14 residues. The CDR3 protein is CAARRQGNNYGYTF. For the CDR3, the DNA is TGTGCCGCGAGACGGCAGGGCAATAACTATGGCTACACCTTC.

This clonotype showed up just once. The CDR3 DNA follows: TGTGCCAGCAGGGGGGAATACTATGGCTACACCTTC. Translated, it gives CASRGEYYGYTF. V usage is TRBV3-1 and J usage is TRBJ1-2, with D maybe TRBD1 (5 bases). V was shortened by 6 bases and J by 3 bases, with 8 bases between the two germline ends. CDR3 length equals 12 residues. Germline V CDR1 and CDR2: LGHDT, YNNKEL (reference sequence).

The genes are TRBV7-9 and TRBJ2-1; perhaps D is TRBD1 or TRBD2 (5 bases each). V dropped 11 bases and J dropped 0 bases, with 14 bases sitting between them. This CDR3 region has 14 residues. Germline CDR1 SEHNR, CDR2 FQNEAQ (reference sequence). This CDR3 is CAGGPLRSYNEQFF. Written as DNA, the CDR3 is TGTGCCGGGGGACCCTTACGCTCCTACAATGAGCAGTTCTTC.

This clonotype was observed a single time. One end of the junction fails to match germline, which may point to a read error. The V and J genes are TRBV7-2 and TRBJ2-7; 8 nucleotides match TRBD1. The germline CDR1 and CDR2 sequences are SGHTA and FQGNSA. The CDR3 consists of 14 residues. CDR3 loop: CASSKRQGPYEQNF. DNA for the CDR3: TGTGCCAGCAGTAAAAGACAGGGGCCCTACGAGCAGAACTTC.

The rearrangement uses TRBV12-3 or TRBV12-4 and TRBJ2-3, with unresolved D. Trimming shortened V by 6 bases and J by 11 bases, and 18 bases separated the two germline ends. The CDR3 length is 13 residues. CDR3 in amino acids: CASSIRQAEGQYF. CDR3 sequence (DNA): TGTGCCAGCAGCATCCGGCAGGCAGAAGGGCAGTATTTT.

This clonotype was detected a few times. The chain couples TRBV29-1 to TRBJ2-3, with D hard to call. Looked up from germline, CDR1 is SQVTM and CDR2 is ANQGSEA. The CDR3 extends over 13 amino acids. V was clipped by 2 bases and J by 1 base, with 7 bases between them. CDR3 amino acids: CSVELWGTDTQYF. CDR3 coding DNA: TGCAGCGTTGAATTGTGGGGCACAGATACGCAGTATTTT.

This clonotype appeared many times. The V gene is TRBV9, the J gene TRBJ2-5; TRBD2 aligns across 9 bases. Germline loops: CDR1 SGDLS, CDR2 YYNGEE. J was trimmed by 1 base and V by 0 bases; bases with no gene match: 4. This CDR3 region has 16 residues. The CDR3 sequence: CASSVVASGAQETQYF. The CDR3 nucleotides read TGTGCCAGCAGCGTAGTAGCTAGCGGGGCCCAAGAGACCCAGTACTTC.

This clonotype was counted once. This chain joins TRBV6-5 and TRBJ1-4, with a possible D match to TRBD1 (5 bases). The germline V gene encodes CDR1 MNHEY and CDR2 SVGAGI. With 10 bases removed from V and 5 bases from J, the gap between germline ends came to 14 bases. The CDR3 spans 13 residues. The CDR3 here is CATLDRANEKLFF. As DNA, the CDR3 is TGTGCCACCTTAGACAGAGCAAATGAAAAACTGTTTTTT.

CDR3 in DNA: TGTGCCAGCAGCAAAGCCGGGACAGGGGGGAATGGCTACACCTTC. It encodes CASSKAGTGGNGYTF. The V call is TRBV3-1, the J call TRBJ1-2, with TRBD1 identical over 11 bases. CDR1 is LGHDT and CDR2 is YNNKEL in the germline V gene (reference sequence). The CDR3 contains 15 residues. V was clipped by 5 bases and J by 6 bases; unmatched bases: 8.

This clonotype was recorded once. This rearrangement joins TRBV6-5 to TRBJ2-4; 9 bases match TRBD1. V was clipped by 5 bases and J by 6 bases; unmatched bases: 5. This CDR3 has 14 amino acids. Per the germline V gene, CDR1 is MNHEY and CDR2 is SVGAGI. The CDR3 DNA is TGTGCCAGCAGTAGGGACAGGGACAGAAACATTCAGTACTTC. This encodes CASSRDRDRNIQYF.

This clonotype was recorded once. The chain is built from TRBV15 and TRBJ1-1; D uncertain. CDR3 length: 14 amino acids. Trimming took off 4 bases at V and 6 bases at J, with 15 bases between the two ends. Germline V CDR1 and CDR2: LNHNV, YYDKDF (reference sequence). This CDR3 is CATSIHVLEAEAFF. CDR3 in DNA: TGTGCCACCAGCATACACGTTCTCGAGGCTGAAGCTTTCTTT.

This clonotype was observed many times. The rearrangement joins TRBV20-1 to TRBJ2-4; D tentatively fits TRBD1 or TRBD2 (5 bases each). CDR1 is DFQATT and CDR2 is SNEGSKA in the germline V gene (reference sequence). Trimming removed 6 bases at V and 9 bases at J, with 18 bases between. The CDR3 extends over 13 amino acids. CDR3 amino acids: CSATIPGPTIQYF. In DNA form, the CDR3 reads TGCAGTGCGACGATTCCGGGACCCACCATTCAGTACTTC.

This CDR3 reads CASSQLAGRTDTQYF. The DNA for the CDR3 is TGTGCCAGCAGCCAACTAGCGGGGCGCACAGATACGCAGTATTTT. V and J are TRBV7-3 and TRBJ2-3; the match to TRBD2 covers 10 bases. The CDR3 sequence is 15 residues long. With V trimmed by 5 bases and J by 1 base, 3 bases remained unmatched. Looked up from germline, CDR1 is SGHTA and CDR2 is FQGTGA. Together with reference TRBV7-3 and TRBJ2-3, the CDR3 gives the full variable domain: GAGVSQTPSNKVTEKGKYVELRCDPISGHTALYWYRQSLGQGPEFLIYFQGTGAADDSGLPNDRFFAVRPEGSVSTLKIQRTERGDSAVYLCASSQLAGRTDTQYFGPGTRLTVL.

The rearrangement links TRBV7-2 to TRBJ1-5; possible D gene TRBD1, 5 bases. The CDR3 is made up of 13 amino acids. Germline V gene data show CDR1 as SGHTA and CDR2 as FQGNSA. Trimming left V 2 bases short and J 8 bases short, with 10 bases between. CDR3 bases: TGTGCCAGCAGCTTATTGCGGGGGGAGCCCCAGCATTTT. This translates into CASSLLRGEPQHF.

The chain carries TRBV5-1 and TRBJ1-5; D is uncertain. This CDR3 contains 13 residues. With 1 base removed from V and 4 bases from J, the gap between germline ends came to 6 bases. The V gene's germline CDR1 is SGHRS and CDR2 YFSETQ. The CDR3 DNA follows: TGCGCCAGCAGCTTGTTGCCGAATCAGCCCCAGCATTTT. It codes for CASSLLPNQPQHF.